The clone carrying this T cell receptor beta chain showed up just a few times. The antigen is undetermined. V was pared by 4 bases and J by 2 bases, with 15 bases between. This CDR3 region has 15 residues. CDR1 is SGHKS and CDR2 is YYEKEE in the germline V gene (reference sequence). This sample was taken from a study of T cells after yellow fever vaccination. The study's findings and limits: Among all clonotypes, a small share was observed in both CD4 and CD8 compartments.

From the 5' RACE reads, TCRdb called clonotypes with MiXCR, one entry per CDR3 protein. Of just under 600,000 distinct CDR3 sequences listed, approximately 13% are singletons. The chain links TRBV5-5 to TRBJ2-5; possibly TRBD1 for D (6 bases). This clonotype was sampled from a man in his thirties or forties who received the YFV17D yellow fever vaccine. This sample comprised PBMCs, obtained on the day of the yellow fever booster vaccination. CDR3 residues: CASSPGSGHQETQYF. CDR3 in DNA: TGTGCCAGCAGCCCTGGATCGGGACATCAAGAGACCCAGTACTTC.